One and the same sample provided the 26 T cell receptor beta chains below, sequenced in a study of T-cell memory formation after mild COVID-19. TCRdb reprocessed the 5' RACE reads via MiXCR and lists one record per CDR3 protein. The sample yields around 300,000 distinct CDR3 sequences, roughly 15% seen once. The sequenced sample consisted of PBMCs or a T cell subset sorted from them (not recorded which). All receptors derive from a man aged 18 to 29 who had mild COVID-19 (a few samples of this study predate the infection). Cell type and time point are not known.

This chain uses TRBV20-1 with TRBJ2-1, with 7 bases lining up with TRBD2. The junction had 6 bases not matched to a gene; V was cut back by 1 base and J by 0 bases. Germline V gene lookup returns CDR1 DFQATT and CDR2 SNEGSKA (reference sequence). The CDR3 runs 16 residues. The CDR3 protein is CSARVTGGNSYNEQFF. The CDR3 DNA reads as TGCAGTGCTAGAGTGACCGGGGGGAACTCCTACAATGAGCAGTTCTTC.

This clonotype was recorded at least ten times. The junction shows a germline mismatch at one end, possibly a read error. The CDR3 spells CASSLSGSNQPQHF. CDR3 bases: TGTGCCAGCAGTTTATCGGGTAGCAATCAGCCCCAGCATTTT. The chain links TRBV5-1 to TRBJ1-5; D is unclear. The CDR3 is 14 residues long. Per the germline V gene, CDR1 is SGHRS and CDR2 is YFSETQ. The whole variable domain, filled in from reference TRBV5-1 and TRBJ1-5, reads KAGVTQTPRYLIKTRGQQVTLSCSPISGHRSVSWYQQTPGQGLQFLFEYFSETQRNKGNFPGRFSGRQFSNSRSEMNVSTLELGDSALYLCASSLSGSNQPQHFGDGTRLSIL.

This clonotype was observed a few times. V usage is TRBV20-1 and J usage is TRBJ2-3; D gene unclear. CDR1 DFQATT and CDR2 SNEGSKA come from the germline V gene (reference sequence). The V and J ends lost 3 bases and 1 base respectively, with 8 bases between them. This CDR3 region has 13 residues. CDR3 sequence: CSARVGGTDTQYF. In DNA, the CDR3 is TGCAGTGCTAGGGTAGGAGGCACAGATACGCAGTATTTT.

The CDR3 coding sequence is TGTGCCAGCAGCTGGGGCGGAGCCTACGAGCAGTACGTC. Translation gives CASSWGGAYEQYV. The genes are TRBV28 and TRBJ2-7, with D possibly matching TRBD1 (5 bases). Germline CDR1 reads MDHEN; CDR2 reads SYDVKM. Between the trimmed V and J ends, which lost 6 bases and 2 bases, there was a span of 11 bases. The CDR3 spans 13 residues.

This clonotype has just a few counts. The chain uses TRBV6-5 and TRBJ1-6; D gene unclear. CDR1 and CDR2 from the germline V gene are MNHEY and SVGAGI. The CDR3 runs 16 residues. V lost 5 bases and J 2 bases, leaving 13 bases between the germline ends. The CDR3 region is CASSQDPFTYNSPLHF. The DNA for the CDR3 is TGTGCCAGCAGTCAAGACCCGTTCACCTATAATTCACCCCTCCACTTT.

V is TRBV5-1 and J is TRBJ1-1; no clear D gene. This CDR3 has 15 amino acids. From germline, CDR1 is SGHRS and CDR2 YFSETQ. The V and J ends lost 4 bases and 2 bases respectively, with 15 bases between them. The CDR3 spells CASSNDGEYNTEAFF. As DNA, the CDR3 is TGCGCCAGCAGCAATGACGGGGAATATAACACTGAAGCTTTCTTT.

The chain couples TRBV7-8 to TRBJ1-3; D uncertain. The CDR3 extends over 13 amino acids. V was cut by 5 bases and J by 4 bases, with 9 bases left in between. Germline CDR1 is SGHVS and CDR2 is FQNEAQ. The CDR3 protein is CASSATYGNTIYF. The CDR3 DNA follows: TGTGCCAGCAGCGCCACGTACGGAAACACCATATATTTT.

This clonotype was counted a few times. The chain joins TRBV6-2 or TRBV6-3 to TRBJ1-6; 9 nucleotides align to TRBD1. In germline, CDR1 is MNHEY, CDR2 SVGEGT. The CDR3 length is 15 residues. Trimming took 5 bases from V and 9 from J; bases not matched to a gene: 8. CDR3 DNA sequence: TGTGCCAGCAGTCCCCCGGGACAGGGAATTTCACCCCTCCACTTT. Amino acid sequence: CASSPPGQGISPLHF.

This clonotype showed up just a few times. The gene calls are TRBV7-2 and TRBJ2-5; 13 bases fit TRBD2. Per the germline V gene, CDR1 is SGHTA and CDR2 is FQGNSA. The CDR3 runs to 18 residues. V was pared by 5 bases and J by 2 bases, with 11 bases of the junction left unmatched. The CDR3 spells CASSPGATSGGGQETQYF. Written as DNA, the CDR3 is TGTGCCAGCAGCCCGGGCGCCACTAGCGGGGGGGGACAAGAGACCCAGTACTTC.

The V gene is TRBV12-3 or TRBV12-4, the J gene TRBJ2-3; D unclear. The CDR3 spans 15 residues. V was clipped by 8 bases and J by 3 bases, with 18 bases between them. The CDR3 DNA follows: TGTGCCAGCGGACCCCCAGGTGGTAGAACAGATACGCAGTATTTT. This codes for CASGPPGGRTDTQYF.

V is TRBV27 and J is TRBJ2-2; D is perhaps TRBD2 (5 bases). The ends were cut back, 8 bases at V and 5 bases at J, with 24 bases in the middle. This CDR3 comprises 17 residues. Germline V gene sequence: CDR1 MNHEY, CDR2 SMNVEV (reference sequence). The CDR3 sequence is CASGLPPGSPRTGELFF. The CDR3, as DNA: TGTGCCAGCGGATTACCCCCGGGGTCCCCTAGGACCGGGGAGCTGTTTTTT.

The J gene is TRBJ2-3, the V gene TRBV3-1; tentative D call: TRBD1 (6 bases). V dropped 5 bases and J dropped 2 bases, with 14 bases sitting between them. CDR3 length: 15 residues. CDR1 and CDR2 from the germline V gene are LGHDT and YNNKEL (reference sequence). Written as DNA, the CDR3 is TGTGCCAGCAGCGGGAACAGGGAGACCACAGATACGCAGTATTTT. This codes for CASSGNRETTDTQYF.

This clonotype has just a few counts. The gene calls are TRBV7-9 and TRBJ2-1, with TRBD2 matching over 12 bases. Germline-derived CDR1 and CDR2 are SEHNR and FQNEAQ (reference sequence). Trimming removed 5 bases from V and 10 bases from J; junction bases left unmatched: 6. The CDR3 spans 14 residues. The CDR3 loop reads CASSPIGLAGEQFF. Written as DNA, the CDR3 is TGTGCCAGCAGCCCGATAGGACTAGCGGGGGAGCAGTTCTTC.

This clonotype appeared many times. The chain uses TRBV6-6 and TRBJ1-5; TRBD1 matches 8 bases. J lost 3 bases, V lost 2 bases, and 3 bases had no gene match. Germline CDR1 and CDR2: MNHNY and SVGAGI (reference sequence). The CDR3 is 15 amino acids. The chain's CDR3 is CASSYPDRVNQPQHF. CDR3 nucleotides: TGTGCCAGCAGTTACCCGGACAGGGTCAATCAGCCCCAGCATTTT.

This clonotype was found a few times. The rearrangement links TRBV6-5 to TRBJ2-5; D is possibly TRBD2 (6 bases). The CDR3 extends over 14 amino acids. Germline V CDR1 and CDR2: MNHEY, SVGAGI. Trimming took 8 bases from V and 5 from J, leaving 18 bases between them. CDR3 region: CASSHAGHSETQYF. The DNA for the CDR3 is TGTGCCAGCTCTCACGCGGGGCATTCGGAGACCCAGTACTTC.

The chain joins TRBV2 to TRBJ2-2, with D possibly being TRBD1 or TRBD2 (5 bases each). From germline, CDR1 is SNHLY and CDR2 FYNNEI. CDR3 length: 16 amino acids. The V end was cut by 1 base, the J end by 4 bases, with 13 bases between. The CDR3 reads CASSEDFGTFTGELFF. For the CDR3, the DNA is TGTGCCAGCAGTGAAGATTTCGGGACCTTCACCGGGGAGCTGTTTTTT. The variable domain in full, completed from reference TRBV2 and TRBJ2-2, reads EPEVTQTPSHQVTQMGQEVILRCVPISNHLYFYWYRQILGQKVEFLVSFYNNEISEKSEIFDDQFSVERPDGSNFTLKIRSTKLEDSAMYFCASSEDFGTFTGELFFGEGSRLTVL.

The rearrangement joins TRBV7-2 to TRBJ2-7; D is unresolved. The CDR3 totals 15 residues. Germline CDR1 reads SGHTA; CDR2 reads FQGNSA. V dropped 5 bases and J dropped 0 bases, with 14 bases sitting between them. CDR3 sequence: CASSRPGPHSYEQYV. The CDR3 DNA reads as TGTGCCAGCAGCCGACCCGGACCTCACTCCTACGAGCAGTACGTC.

The chain employs TRBV29-1 and TRBJ1-5; TRBD1 might be the D (5 bases). Germline CDR1 reads SQVTM; CDR2 reads ANQGSEA. This CDR3 has 11 amino acids. V gave up 4 bases and J gave up 5 bases, with 6 bases separating them. The CDR3 loop is CSVGGDQPQHF. In DNA, the CDR3 is TGCAGCGTTGGGGGGGATCAGCCCCAGCATTTT.

The chain joins TRBV23-1 to TRBJ2-3; 11 nucleotides align to TRBD2. TRBV23-1 is annotated as an ORF whose role is uncertain. The CDR3 has 16 amino acids. The V segment lost 6 bases and the J segment 5 bases; nucleotides outside the gene matches: 10. The DNA for the CDR3 is TGCGCCAGCAGCCATTTTCTAGCGGGGGGCGGAGATACGCAGTATTTT. It encodes CASSHFLAGGGDTQYF.

This clonotype was observed a handful of times. The CDR3 nucleotides read TGTGCCTGGAGTGAGGGACAGTTGAACACTGAAGCTTTCTTT. As protein: CAWSEGQLNTEAFF. V is TRBV30 and J is TRBJ1-1; 7 bases fit TRBD1. In germline, CDR1 is GTSNPN, CDR2 SVGIG (reference sequence). V shed 1 base and J 0 bases; nucleotides not matched to a gene: 2. The CDR3 sequence is 14 residues long.

This clonotype was recorded many times. The chain employs TRBV4-3 and TRBJ2-7; the D is unclear. Trimming stripped 0 bases from V and 2 bases from J, with 14 bases between. Per germline, CDR1 LGHNA and CDR2 YSLEER. The CDR3 runs to 16 residues. The CDR3 bases are TGCGCCAGCAGCCAAGAGTTCCTTGGCAGGACCTACGAGCAGTACTTC. This translates into CASSQEFLGRTYEQYF.

This chain uses TRBV7-2 with TRBJ2-5, with D possibly being TRBD2 (5 bases). The CDR3 is made up of 14 amino acids. The germline V gene has CDR1 SGHTA and CDR2 FQGNSA. V was clipped by 2 bases and J by 4 bases, with 11 bases between them. DNA for the CDR3: TGTGCCAGCAGCTTATCCGGGAATAGAGAGACCCAGTACTTC. Translation: CASSLSGNRETQYF.

This sequence joins TRBV20-1 and TRBJ1-1; D remains unclear. Trimming shortened V by 1 base and J by 0 bases, and 9 bases separated the two germline ends. The germline gives CDR1 DFQATT, CDR2 SNEGSKA (reference sequence). The CDR3 totals 14 residues. The CDR3: CSARVPTLNTEAFF. The CDR3 DNA follows: TGCAGTGCTAGAGTGCCCACCTTGAACACTGAAGCTTTCTTT.

This chain's CDR3 is CATIRGENYGYTF. CDR3 coding DNA: TGTGCCACCATAAGAGGAGAGAACTATGGCTACACCTTC. V is TRBV6-2 or TRBV6-3 and J is TRBJ1-2; D gene unclear. V was clipped by 10 bases and J by 2 bases, with 14 bases between them. This CDR3 has 13 amino acids. Germline assignment: CDR1 MNHEY and CDR2 SVGEGT.

This clonotype was detected a few times. The chain is built from TRBV28 and TRBJ1-5, with 7 bases fitting TRBD1. V lost 7 bases and J lost 0; bases outside the gene matches: 12. Germline values: CDR1 MDHEN, CDR2 SYDVKM. The CDR3 loop spans 17 amino acids. CDR3: CASNPTGIRSSNQPQHF. The CDR3 DNA follows: TGTGCCAGCAACCCGACAGGGATACGCTCTAGCAATCAGCCCCAGCATTTT. The variable domain in full, completed from reference TRBV28 and TRBJ1-5, reads DVKVTQSSRYLVKRTGEKVFLECVQDMDHENMFWYRQDPGLGLRLIYFSYDVKMKEKGDIPEGYSVSREKKERFSLILESASTNQTSMYLCASNPTGIRSSNQPQHFGDGTRLSIL.

The genes are TRBV4-2 and TRBJ2-5; D is ambiguous. This CDR3 has 14 amino acids. The V gene's germline CDR1 is LGHNA and CDR2 YNFKEQ. Trimming stripped 0 bases from V and 5 bases from J, with 10 bases between. For the CDR3, the DNA is TGTGCCAGCAGCCAAGATCCCGAGCACGAGACCCAGTACTTC. Translated, it gives CASSQDPEHETQYF.